Each of the 13 T cell receptor beta chains below was sequenced from the same sample in a study of siplizumab effects on memory and regulatory T cells. Sequenced by immunoSEQ multiplex PCR; TCRdb stores in-frame clones only, minus some. The sample shows about 120,000 clones, around 93% of them seen only once. The sequencing input was non-Treg CD4+ T cells sorted from blood. The receptors stem from a human donor in good health.

The rearrangement links TRBV20-1 to TRBJ1-1, with D possibly TRBD1 on 5 matching bases. Trimming took 8 bases from V and 6 from J, leaving 13 bases between them. Germline V lookup: CDR1 DFQATT, CDR2 SNEGSKA (reference sequence). CDR3 length equals 11 residues. CDR3 bases: TGCAGTCACTTGCGGGGGTCTGAAGCTTTCTTT. Protein product: CSHLRGSEAFF.

The V gene is TRBV6-1, the J gene TRBJ1-2; TRBD1 matches 7 bases. Trimming took 0 bases from V and 3 from J; bases not matched to a gene: 1. The CDR3 spans 14 residues. Germline-derived CDR1 and CDR2 are MNHNS and SASEGT. This chain's CDR3 is CASSEAGTDYGYTF. The CDR3 nucleotides are TGTGCCAGCAGTGAAGCCGGGACAGACTATGGCTACACCTTC.

The V call is TRBV11-3, the J call TRBJ2-1; D is undetermined. Germline loops: CDR1 SGHNT, CDR2 YENEEA. The CDR3 sequence is 12 residues long. V was cut by 1 base and J by 6 bases, with 4 bases left in between. The CDR3 here is CASSLAPNEQFF. The CDR3 DNA reads TGTGCCAGCAGCTTAGCGCCCAATGAGCAGTTCTTC.

This clone was counted once. The chain has TRBV6-6 and TRBJ2-3; D is unclear. V was trimmed by 6 bases and J by 0 bases, leaving 10 bases between them. This CDR3 is 14 amino acids long. Germline CDR1 MNHNY, CDR2 SVGAGI (reference sequence). As DNA, the CDR3 is TGTGCCAGCAGCCCCGGCGGTAGCACAGATACGCAGTATTTT. It translates to CASSPGGSTDTQYF.

This chain connects TRBV10-1 to TRBJ1-1; D ambiguous. CDR1 is WNHNN and CDR2 is SYGVQD in the germline V gene (reference sequence). CDR3 size: 13 residues. V gave up 3 bases and J gave up 1 base, with 6 bases separating them. The CDR3 here is CASSDNSNTEAFF. CDR3 coding DNA: TGCGCCAGCAGTGACAACTCGAACACTGAAGCTTTCTTT.

The V call is TRBV5-1, the J call TRBJ1-2; 9 bases are a match to TRBD1. The V segment lost 0 bases and the J segment 1 base; nucleotides outside the gene matches: 1. The CDR3 totals 15 residues. Germline CDR1 is SGHRS and CDR2 is YFSETQ. CDR3 loop: CASSLATGGNYGYTF. CDR3 in DNA: TGCGCCAGCAGCTTGGCGACAGGGGGTAACTATGGCTACACCTTC.

The chain's CDR3 is CASLTTLRSDTQYF. The CDR3 region has the DNA TGTGCCTCCCTAACGACATTAAGGTCAGATACGCAGTATTTT. The rearrangement uses TRBV30 and TRBJ2-3; D gene ambiguous. V shed 7 bases and J shed 4 bases, with 18 bases lying between them. This CDR3 has 14 amino acids. The germline V gene has CDR1 GTSNPN and CDR2 SVGIG (reference sequence).

J is TRBJ2-1 and V is TRBV11-3; 13 bases match TRBD2. V dropped 8 bases and J dropped 6; count of bases not matched to a gene: 7. Germline lookup yields CDR1 SGHNT and CDR2 YENEEA. The CDR3 is 15 amino acids. CDR3 bases: TGTGCCAGCGGACAACTAGCGGGGGGGAGCAATGAGCAGTTCTTC. This sequence encodes CASGQLAGGSNEQFF.

This clone was detected once. This chain links TRBV5-4 with TRBJ2-3; TRBD2 is a possible D gene (7 bases). Germline values: CDR1 SGHNT, CDR2 YYREEE (reference sequence). The germline V and J ends were trimmed by 0 bases and 5 bases, with 10 bases remaining between them. This CDR3 is built from 14 residues. CDR3 nucleotides: TGTGCCAGCAGCTTGGGCGGGGGCGGAGATACGCAGTATTTT. Its protein product is CASSLGGGGDTQYF.

The J gene is TRBJ2-5, the V gene TRBV19; no firm D call. Trimming cost V 7 bases and J 3 bases, with 12 bases left between them. CDR3 length: 13 residues. Germline lookup yields CDR1 LNHDA and CDR2 SQIVND (reference sequence). This chain's CDR3 is CASTSGLKETQYF. The DNA for the CDR3 is TGTGCCAGTACCTCCGGCTTAAAAGAGACCCAGTACTTC.

V gene TRBV27 combines with J gene TRBJ2-5, with 11 bases fitting TRBD2. The CDR3 length is 16 residues. V lost 4 bases, J lost 2 bases, and 6 bases stayed unmatched. Germline V gives CDR1 MNHEY, CDR2 SMNVEV (reference sequence). CDR3 nucleotides: TGTGCCAGCAGTTCACTAGCGGGGGCCAGACAAGAGACCCAGTACTTC. The encoded protein is CASSSLAGARQETQYF.

The V and J genes are TRBV19 and TRBJ1-5; no firm D call. With 3 bases removed from V and 7 bases from J, the gap between germline ends came to 13 bases. CDR1 and CDR2 (germline): LNHDA, SQIVND (reference sequence). The CDR3 runs 14 residues. The chain's CDR3 is CASSISEGTQPQHF. The CDR3 nucleotides are TGTGCCAGTAGTATTTCCGAGGGTACGCAGCCCCAGCATTTT.

The gene calls are TRBV7-2 and TRBJ1-1; D gene uncertain. The CDR3 runs 13 residues. CDR1 is SGHTA, CDR2 FQGNSA, per germline. V was pared by 4 bases and J by 1 base, with 7 bases between. The CDR3 protein is CASSSQANTEAFF. CDR3 DNA sequence: TGTGCCAGCAGCTCCCAAGCGAACACTGAAGCTTTCTTT. Full variable domain (rest looked up from reference TRBV7-2 and TRBJ1-1): GAGVSQSPSNKVTEKGKDVELRCDPISGHTALYWYRQSLGQGLEFLIYFQGNSAPDKSGLPSDRFSAERTGGSVSTLTIQRTQQEDSAVYLCASSSQANTEAFFGQGTRLTVV.